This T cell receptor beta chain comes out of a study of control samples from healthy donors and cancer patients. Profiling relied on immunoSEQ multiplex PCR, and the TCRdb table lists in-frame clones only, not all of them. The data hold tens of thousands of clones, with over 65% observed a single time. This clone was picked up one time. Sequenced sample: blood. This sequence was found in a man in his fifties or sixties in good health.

CDR3: CASSYFGGGDTQYF. Written as DNA, the CDR3 is TGTGCCAGCAGTTACTTTGGGGGTGGAGATACGCAGTATTTT. V and J are TRBV6-5 and TRBJ2-3, with D perhaps TRBD1 or TRBD2 (5 bases each). Trimming took off 1 base at V and 5 bases at J, with 10 bases between the two ends. This CDR3 region has 14 residues. Germline V gene data show CDR1 as MNHEY and CDR2 as SVGAGI.